One sample yielded the 30 T cell receptor beta chains listed below, sequenced in a study of tumor-infiltrating lymphocytes in localized non-small cell lung cancer. Generated by immunoSEQ multiplex PCR, the TCRdb table keeps only in-frame clones and is missing some. The top ten hold about 9.4% of the sample, which has about 8,900 clones, almost 70% seen once. Sample: uninvolved lung tissue not adjacent to the tumor. Receptors were obtained from a human donor with non-small cell lung cancer.

V gene TRBV4-3 combines with J gene TRBJ2-1; 10 positions match TRBD2. Germline trimming cut 4 bases from V and 5 bases from J; bases unmatched to any gene: 2. The CDR3 loop spans 14 amino acids. Germline values: CDR1 LGHNA, CDR2 YSLEER. The CDR3 here is CASSPGLANNEQFF. CDR3 bases: TGCGCCAGCAGCCCGGGACTAGCGAACAATGAGCAGTTCTTC.

This clone was seen a few times. The CDR3 DNA is TGTGCCAGCAGGTTCACCGGGCCTCGGGGGAGCGGCTACACCTTC. Translation: CASRFTGPRGSGYTF. The V and J genes are TRBV28 and TRBJ1-2, with TRBD1 as a possible D gene (5 bases). V was cut by 6 bases and J by 8 bases, with 22 bases left in between. There are 15 residues in the CDR3. The germline gives CDR1 MDHEN, CDR2 SYDVKM.

J is TRBJ2-1 and V is TRBV6-6; TRBD2 aligns across 9 bases. The V gene end was trimmed by 6 bases and the J gene end by 6 bases; junction bases not matched to a gene: 3. Germline V CDR1 and CDR2: MNHNY, SVGAGI (reference sequence). The CDR3 runs 13 residues. The CDR3 reads CASRREGPNEQFF. In nucleotides, the CDR3 is TGTGCCAGCAGGCGGGAGGGCCCCAATGAGCAGTTCTTC.

This clone was observed once. The chain couples TRBV27 to TRBJ2-7; D unresolved. There are 14 residues in the CDR3. Trimming left V 1 base short and J 2 bases short, with 9 bases between. Germline lookup yields CDR1 MNHEY and CDR2 SMNVEV (reference sequence). CDR3 bases: TGTGCCAGCAGTTTATACGCGGCAGCCTACGAGCAGTACTTC. As protein: CASSLYAAAYEQYF.

The chain has TRBV15 and TRBJ2-3, with D possibly being TRBD2 (5 bases). V lost 3 bases and J 4 bases, leaving 11 bases between the germline ends. The CDR3 has 14 amino acids. Germline CDR1 LNHNV, CDR2 YYDKDF (reference sequence). CDR3 bases: TGTGCCACCAGCAGGAGAGGAGCGGCAGATACGCAGTATTTT. It translates to CATSRRGAADTQYF. The variable domain in full, completed from reference TRBV15 and TRBJ2-3, reads DAMVIQNPRYQVTQFGKPVTLSCSQTLNHNVMYWYQQKSSQAPKLLFHYYDKDFNNEADTPDNFQSRRPNTSFCFLDIRSPGLGDTAMYLCATSRRGAADTQYFGPGTRLTVL.

The chain links TRBV19 to TRBJ2-1; 8 bases line up with TRBD2. CDR1 is LNHDA, CDR2 SQIVND, per germline (reference sequence). CDR3 length: 16 residues. V dropped 6 bases and J dropped 6; count of bases not matched to a gene: 13. The CDR3 region is CASSPRYDGRGNEQFF. The DNA of the CDR3 is TGTGCCAGTAGCCCACGTTATGACGGGAGGGGCAATGAGCAGTTCTTC.

The chain is built from TRBV7-3 and TRBJ2-1; tentatively, D is TRBD2 (7 bases). CDR1 is SGHTA and CDR2 is FQGTGA in the germline V gene. Deletions cut 5 bases from V and 8 bases from J, with 10 bases between. This CDR3 has 12 residues. CDR3 nucleotides: TGTGCCAGCAGCGGGGGGGCGGATGAGCAGTTCTTC. Its protein product is CASSGGADEQFF.

This sequence joins TRBV14 and TRBJ1-2; the D is unclear. The V end lost 8 bases, the J end lost 2 bases, and 9 bases lay between the germline ends. The V gene's germline CDR1 is SGHDN and CDR2 FVKESK. This CDR3 has 12 residues. The CDR3 coding sequence is TGTGCCAGCCGGGCCTCGAACTATGGCTACACCTTC. Amino acids: CASRASNYGYTF.

This clone showed up just a few times. The genes are TRBV7-3 and TRBJ2-2; TRBD2 matches 13 bases. Looked up from germline, CDR1 is SGHTA and CDR2 is FQGTGA. Unmatched junction bases numbered 4, after V lost 5 bases and J lost 7 bases. The CDR3 covers 15 residues. The CDR3 DNA sequence: TGTGCCAGCAGCCTCGGACTAGCGGGAGACGGGGAGCTGTTTTTT. Amino acids: CASSLGLAGDGELFF.

The chain links TRBV6-5 to TRBJ1-2; D possibly corresponds to TRBD1 (6 bases). V gave up 7 bases and J gave up 8 bases, with 14 bases separating them. The CDR3 sequence is 12 residues long. Germline lookup yields CDR1 MNHEY and CDR2 SVGAGI. CDR3 in DNA: TGTGCCAGCACGGACAGCGGCCGCGGCTACACCTTC. Protein product: CASTDSGRGYTF.

V gene TRBV25-1 combines with J gene TRBJ1-1; 9 nucleotides agree with TRBD1. After removal of 6 bases from V and 4 bases from J, the junction contained 9 bases not matched to a gene. CDR1 is MGHDK, CDR2 SYGVNS, per germline. The CDR3 has 15 residues. CDR3 nucleotides: TGTGCCAGCAGCCCTACGACGACAGGGGGCACTGAAGCTTTCTTT. This translates into CASSPTTTGGTEAFF.

The chain is built from TRBV7-8 and TRBJ2-7; no firm D call. V was clipped by 2 bases and J by 6 bases, with 14 bases between them. The CDR3 has 14 residues. CDR1 is SGHVS and CDR2 is FQNEAQ in the germline V gene. Written as DNA, the CDR3 is TGTGCCAGCAGCTTACAGGATAGGACCCTCGAGCAGTACTTC. Encoded protein: CASSLQDRTLEQYF.

V and J are TRBV30 and TRBJ1-1; D remains unclear. The germline V gene encodes CDR1 GTSNPN and CDR2 SVGIG (reference sequence). Trimming pared 0 bases from V and 10 bases from J, leaving 9 bases between. CDR3 length: 11 amino acids. The chain's CDR3 is CAWSVRAGAFF. The CDR3 bases are TGTGCCTGGAGTGTTAGGGCCGGAGCTTTCTTT.

This clone is medium-sized. This chain connects TRBV9 to TRBJ2-1, with D perhaps assigned TRBD1 or TRBD2 (5 bases each). The CDR3 covers 12 residues. CDR1 and CDR2 (germline): SGDLS, YYNGEE. V dropped 2 bases and J dropped 10 bases, with 10 bases sitting between them. Written as DNA, the CDR3 is TGTGCCAGCAGCGTGGGGGACGGGGAGCAGTTCTTC. Translation: CASSVGDGEQFF. Full variable domain (rest looked up from reference TRBV9 and TRBJ2-1): DSGVTQTPKHLITATGQRVTLRCSPRSGDLSVYWYQQSLDQGLQFLIQYYNGEERAKGNILERFSAQQFPDLHSELNLSSLELGDSALYFCASSVGDGEQFFGPGTRLTVL.

This chain joins TRBV4-2 and TRBJ2-6; TRBD2 matches 7 bases. CDR1 and CDR2 (germline): LGHNA, YNFKEQ. V was pared by 4 bases and J by 1 base, with 10 bases of the junction left unmatched. The CDR3 length is 18 residues. The CDR3 here is CASSRRGGPTSGANVLTF. The CDR3 coding sequence is TGTGCCAGCAGCCGACGGGGAGGGCCTACTTCTGGGGCCAACGTCCTGACTTTC.

The V call is TRBV5-6, the J call TRBJ2-1, with D perhaps matching TRBD2 (5 bases). The CDR3 spans 16 residues. Germline-derived CDR1 and CDR2 are SGHDT and YYEEEE. V shed 4 bases and J shed 8 bases, with 22 bases lying between them. In nucleotides, the CDR3 is TGTGCCAGCAGCCGATTACTAGTAGGTTGGGGAGATGAGCAGTTCTTC. Its protein is CASSRLLVGWGDEQFF.

Only a few counts were recorded for this clone. The chain carries TRBV7-9 and TRBJ1-1; D might be TRBD1 (5 bases). There are 12 residues in the CDR3. Trimming cost V 5 bases and J 6 bases, with 10 bases left between them. Germline V gives CDR1 SEHNR, CDR2 FQNEAQ (reference sequence). The CDR3 protein is CASSLGVAEAFF. The CDR3 coding sequence is TGTGCCAGCAGCCTAGGGGTCGCTGAAGCTTTCTTT.

This rearrangement joins TRBV25-1 to TRBJ1-1; the match to TRBD1 covers 9 bases. V gave up 3 bases and J gave up 1 base; unmatched junction bases: 3. This CDR3 region has 15 residues. Germline assignment: CDR1 MGHDK and CDR2 SYGVNS. The CDR3 nucleotides read TGTGCCAGCAGTGACCCGGGACAGGGGAACACTGAAGCTTTCTTT. It is translated as CASSDPGQGNTEAFF.

The chain joins TRBV30 to TRBJ2-3; D may be TRBD2 (6 bases). The germline V and J ends were trimmed by 0 bases and 9 bases, with 13 bases remaining between them. The length of the CDR3 is 13 residues. Per the germline V gene, CDR1 is GTSNPN and CDR2 is SVGIG (reference sequence). The DNA of the CDR3 is TGTGCCTGGAGTGTAATAGCGGACGGAACGCAGTATTTT. Translating gives CAWSVIADGTQYF.

The rearrangement links TRBV28 to TRBJ2-3, with TRBD1 matching 8 bases. Trimming at V came to 3 bases and at J to 3 bases, leaving 2 bases not matched to a gene. The CDR3 runs 14 residues. CDR1 and CDR2 (germline): MDHEN, SYDVKM. CDR3 nucleotides: TGTGCCAGCAGTTTCAGGGGGCGGACAGATACGCAGTATTTT. Its protein product is CASSFRGRTDTQYF.

The chain combines TRBV2 with TRBJ1-5; no firm D call. Germline V gene data show CDR1 as SNHLY and CDR2 as FYNNEI. Trimming pared 3 bases from V and 1 base from J, leaving 10 bases between. CDR3 length: 15 amino acids. The CDR3 spells CASSESKASNQPQHF. The CDR3 DNA reads as TGTGCCAGCAGTGAGAGCAAAGCCAGCAATCAGCCCCAGCATTTT.

The rearrangement joins TRBV19 to TRBJ1-5, with 7 bases lining up with TRBD1. V was pared by 9 bases and J by 3 bases, with 8 bases of the junction left unmatched. Germline V gives CDR1 LNHDA, CDR2 SQIVND (reference sequence). This CDR3 comprises 14 residues. CDR3 loop: CASSLQGYNQPQHF. The CDR3 region has the DNA TGTGCCAGCTCACTACAGGGGTACAATCAGCCCCAGCATTTT.

This sequence joins TRBV9 and TRBJ1-1; no firm D call. Germline V gives CDR1 SGDLS, CDR2 YYNGEE. The CDR3 is 16 amino acids. V was trimmed by 0 bases and J by 1 base, leaving 13 bases between them. CDR3 residues: CASSVGIGEANTEAFF. The CDR3 region has the DNA TGTGCCAGCAGCGTAGGGATTGGCGAGGCGAACACTGAAGCTTTCTTT.

J is TRBJ2-1 and V is TRBV5-1; no clear D. Trimming left V 0 bases short and J 7 bases short, with 17 bases between. From germline, CDR1 is SGHRS and CDR2 YFSETQ. This CDR3 comprises 16 residues. CDR3 sequence reads: CASSLASTSVGNEQFF. The CDR3 nucleotides read TGCGCCAGCAGCTTGGCTTCCACGAGTGTGGGGAATGAGCAGTTCTTC.

The CDR3 sequence: CASSWDRSNEKLFF. In DNA form, the CDR3 reads TGTGCCAGCAGTTGGGACAGGTCTAATGAAAAACTGTTTTTT. V gene TRBV6-5 combines with J gene TRBJ1-4; 8 bases agree with TRBD1. Trimming at V came to 4 bases and at J to 3 bases, leaving 1 base not matched to a gene. The CDR3 is 14 amino acids. Germline CDR1 is MNHEY and CDR2 is SVGAGI.

This clone is judged medium-sized (0.01 to 0.1%). The rearrangement joins TRBV10-3 to TRBJ2-5; 11 positions agree with TRBD1. The CDR3 runs to 15 residues. Trimming took 2 bases from V and 4 from J; bases not matched to a gene: 3. CDR1 and CDR2 from the germline V gene are ENHRY and SYGVKD. CDR3 region: CAISEEGTGGETQYF. The CDR3 DNA reads TGTGCCATCAGTGAGGAGGGGACAGGGGGAGAGACCCAGTACTTC.

The V gene is TRBV6-5, the J gene TRBJ2-7; D unresolved. The CDR3 has 11 residues. Germline CDR1 is MNHEY and CDR2 is SVGAGI. With 7 bases removed from V and 3 bases from J, the gap between germline ends came to 7 bases. The CDR3 region is CASTDHYEQYF. In nucleotides, the CDR3 is TGTGCCAGCACTGACCACTACGAGCAGTACTTC.

V is TRBV27 and J is TRBJ1-5; 10 bases match TRBD1. The CDR3 sequence is 16 residues long. CDR1 is MNHEY, CDR2 SMNVEV, per germline (reference sequence). J gave up 8 bases and V 6 bases, and 13 bases lay outside the gene matches. In DNA form, the CDR3 reads TGTGCCAGCAGCTCAGGACAGGGGGGGTTTAGGGAGCCCCAGCATTTT. Amino acid sequence: CASSSGQGGFREPQHF.

V usage is TRBV11-3 and J usage is TRBJ2-5; weak D call: TRBD1 (5 bases). The germline V and J ends were trimmed by 1 base and 0 bases, with 6 bases remaining between them. CDR1 is SGHNT, CDR2 YENEEA, per germline. The CDR3 runs 14 residues. This CDR3 is CASSLAGNQETQYF. CDR3 coding DNA: TGTGCCAGCAGCTTAGCAGGGAACCAAGAGACCCAGTACTTC.

The rearrangement joins TRBV4-3 to TRBJ1-4; 7 bases line up with TRBD1. Germline CDR1 is LGHNA and CDR2 is YSLEER. The junction had 7 bases not matched to a gene; V was cut back by 0 bases and J by 6 bases. The CDR3 spans 16 residues. This CDR3 reads CASSQDRGQGDEKLFF. CDR3 in DNA: TGCGCCAGCAGCCAAGATCGAGGGCAGGGGGATGAAAAACTGTTTTTT.